These T cell receptor beta chains were read from a single sample in a study of T cell repertoires in cytomegalovirus infection. TCRdb ran MiXCR on the reads and lists one entry per CDR3 protein. Here the sample spans around 290,000 distinct CDR3 sequences, over 20% being singletons. The sequencing input was PBMCs. The receptors come from a human donor in good health (CMV status not recorded). Some clones in this sample may be carry-over from other donors' samples. CDR3s include the opening cysteine and the closing phenylalanine or tryptophan. Fields, in order: J gene, clone size, D gene, V gene, CDR3 protein, CDR3 DNA. A D gene is named only where the DNA matches it firmly. Some rows have no size entry. The others give once, few or many, or a class for an expanded clone.

>TRBJ2-5|few|.|TRBV28
CASSLRGGKETQYF
TGTGCCAGCAGTTTACGGGGCGGCAAGGAGACCCAGTACTTC
>TRBJ2-3|many|TRBD2|TRBV7-2
CASSLNPSGRTDTQYF
TGTGCCAGCAGCTTAAACCCTAGCGGGAGGACAGATACGCAGTATTTT
>TRBJ1-1|few|TRBD1|TRBV6-5
CASSPGTGGMSEAFF
TGTGCCAGCAGTCCCGGGACAGGGGGTATGTCGGAAGCTTTCTTT
>TRBJ2-2|.|.|TRBV24-1
CATSDPGQGASGSGELFF
TGTGCCACCAGTGACCCCGGACAGGGTGCCAGCGGGAGCGGGGAGCTGTTTTTT
>TRBJ2-1|.|.|TRBV15
CATLPRGRDHEQFF
TGTGCCACGCTTCCGAGGGGCAGGGACCATGAGCAGTTCTTC
>TRBJ2-5|.|TRBD2|TRBV2
CASSRLAGRQETQYF
TGTGCCAGCAGTAGACTAGCGGGGCGCCAAGAGACCCAGTACTTC
>TRBJ1-1|many|.|TRBV7-2
CASSSWRQHMNTEAFF
TGTGCCAGCAGCTCCTGGCGACAGCACATGAACACTGAAGCTTTCTTT
>TRBJ2-5|few|.|TRBV7-2
CASSLESVGETQYF
TGTGCCAGCAGCTTAGAATCTGTGGGAGAGACCCAGTACTTC
>TRBJ1-6|.|.|TRBV20-1
CSAARTDPEGSPLHF
TGCAGTGCTGCCCGGACTGACCCAGAAGGTTCACCCCTCCACTTT
>TRBJ2-7|many|.|TRBV12-3/TRBV12-4
CASSLAPPHEQYF
TGTGCCAGCAGTTTAGCCCCTCCCCACGAGCAGTACTTC
>TRBJ1-3|.|.|TRBV7-6
CASSIFRTLGNTIYF
TGTGCCAGCAGCATTTTCCGGACGTTAGGAAACACCATATATTTT
>TRBJ2-2|.|TRBD1|TRBV28
CASSFGRGKAGELFF
TGTGCCAGCAGTTTTGGCAGGGGGAAGGCCGGGGAGCTGTTTTTT
>TRBJ2-2|.|.|TRBV2
CASSASRANTGELFF
TGTGCCAGCAGTGCCTCCAGGGCGAACACCGGGGAGCTGTTTTTT
>TRBJ2-7|many|TRBD2|TRBV7-9
CASSLEVWSSGSLQPYEQYF
TGTGCCAGCAGCTTAGAGGTTTGGAGTAGCGGGAGTTTGCAACCATACGAGCAGTACTTC